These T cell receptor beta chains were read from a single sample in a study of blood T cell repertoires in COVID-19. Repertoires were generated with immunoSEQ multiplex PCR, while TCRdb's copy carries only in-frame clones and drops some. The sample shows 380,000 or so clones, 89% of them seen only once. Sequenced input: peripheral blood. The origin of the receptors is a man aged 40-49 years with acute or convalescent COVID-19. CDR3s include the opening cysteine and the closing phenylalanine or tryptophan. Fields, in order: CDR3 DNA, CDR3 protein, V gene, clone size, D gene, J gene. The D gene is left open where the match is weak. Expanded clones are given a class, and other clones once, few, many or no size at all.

TGTGCCAGCAGTTTCAGGAAAACCGGGGAGCTGTTTTTT CASSFRKTGELFF TRBV28 - - TRBJ2-2
TGCGCCAGCAGCTTGGATTCTACCTCCTACGAGCAGTACTTC CASSLDSTSYEQYF TRBV5-1 - - TRBJ2-7
TGTGCCAGCAGCTTACAACTGACAATAGAGACCCAGTACTTC CASSLQLTIETQYF TRBV11-2 - - TRBJ2-5
TGCGCCAGCAGCCCCGGACAGGGCGATGGCTACACCTTC CASSPGQGDGYTF TRBV5-1 - TRBD1 TRBJ1-2
TGTGCCAGCAGTTACGACAGCTCTCTCATGGTAACCGGGGAGCTGTTTTTT CASSYDSSLMVTGELFF TRBV6-2/TRBV6-3 once - TRBJ2-2
TGTGCCAGCAGCTCCACTAGCGGGAGACGGGAGACCCAGTACTTC CASSSTSGRRETQYF TRBV28 - TRBD2 TRBJ2-5
TGTGCCTGGAGCGACGGGGGACCTAGCTCTGGCCTTGGAGAGCAGTACTTC CAWSDGGPSSGLGEQYF TRBV30 - - TRBJ2-7
TGTGCCAGCAGTGAGACTAGCGGGGGCTCCTACGAGCAGTACTTC CASSETSGGSYEQYF TRBV6-1 - TRBD2 TRBJ2-7
TGTGCCAGTAGTACCCCAAGGATTCCAGCGGGAGTGGGAGGGAAGCAGTTCTTC CASSTPRIPAGVGGKQFF TRBV19 once TRBD2 TRBJ2-1
TGTGCCAGCAGTTTAACGGGACAGGGGAGGAATTCACCCCTCCACTTT CASSLTGQGRNSPLHF TRBV28 - TRBD1 TRBJ1-6
TGTGCCAGCAGCTCCCAGGACTCCTACAATGAGCAGTTCTTC CASSSQDSYNEQFF TRBV5-6 - - TRBJ2-1
TGCGCCAGCAGCCTGTCGAGAGGCACCCAGTACTTC CASSLSRGTQYF TRBV4-1 - - TRBJ2-5
TGCAGTGCTAGTGAAAGCACCATGAACACTGAAGCTTTCTTT CSASESTMNTEAFF TRBV20-1 - - TRBJ1-1
TGTGCCAGCAGTACCGCCTGGACAGGGAGTTTCACCGGGGAGCTGTTTTTT CASSTAWTGSFTGELFF TRBV6-2/TRBV6-3 - TRBD1 TRBJ2-2
TGCGCCAGCAGCTTGGTAGCGGGATATGATGAGCAGTTCTTC CASSLVAGYDEQFF TRBV5-1 - TRBD2 TRBJ2-1
TGTGCCAGCAGCTTAGTGGCCGGGAGACGCACCGGGGAGCTGTTTTTT CASSLVAGRRTGELFF TRBV7-9 once - TRBJ2-2
TGTGCCAGCAGCTTAGGGACTCTCTACGAGCAGTACTTC CASSLGTLYEQYF TRBV11-3 - - TRBJ2-7
TGTGCCAGCAGTGTATCATTCACAGTGAACTATGGCTACACCTTC CASSVSFTVNYGYTF TRBV2 - - TRBJ1-2
TGTGCCAGCAGTGTACAGGGGGCGGTCTATGGCTACACCTTC CASSVQGAVYGYTF TRBV7-3 - TRBD1 TRBJ1-2
TGTGCCAGCAGTGAGGGACTAGCGGGGGGTGTCTACGAGCAGTACTTC CASSEGLAGGVYEQYF TRBV2 - TRBD2 TRBJ2-7
TGCGCCAGCAGCCCTCGGACTAGCGTAAGCTCCTACAATGAGCAGTTCTTC CASSPRTSVSSYNEQFF TRBV5-1 - TRBD2 TRBJ2-1
TGCGCCAGCAGCTTGGAGCTCAGGGATGGCACTGAAGCTTTCTTT CASSLELRDGTEAFF TRBV5-1 - - TRBJ1-1
TGTGCCAGCAGCTTGGACTGGGACAGTGCGACGGATACGCAGTATTTT CASSLDWDSATDTQYF TRBV5-4 - TRBD1 TRBJ2-3
TGTGCCAGCAGCGTAACGACGGGGTACGAGCAGTACTTC CASSVTTGYEQYF TRBV9 - - TRBJ2-7
TGTGCCAGCAGTGCGCCCAGGGGGGCCTCTGGAAACACCATATATTTT CASSAPRGASGNTIYF TRBV28 - TRBD1 TRBJ1-3
TGTGCCAGCAGCCACTGGGGGGGGGATGACAGCTACGAGCAGTACTTC CASSHWGGDDSYEQYF TRBV4-2 - TRBD2 TRBJ2-7
TGTGCCAGCAGCCAAGTCCCGCAGGGATATTCTAGCGGGAGGTCCGATACGCAGTATTTT CASSQVPQGYSSGRSDTQYF TRBV3-1/TRBV3-2 - TRBD2 TRBJ2-3
TGTGCCAGCAGTTTGGGGGGACTGGGCACTGAAGCTTTCTTT CASSLGGLGTEAFF TRBV28 - - TRBJ1-1
TGCGCCAGCAGTCTAGCGGGAGGGTCCTACGAGCAGTACTTC CASSLAGGSYEQYF TRBV10-2 - TRBD2 TRBJ2-7